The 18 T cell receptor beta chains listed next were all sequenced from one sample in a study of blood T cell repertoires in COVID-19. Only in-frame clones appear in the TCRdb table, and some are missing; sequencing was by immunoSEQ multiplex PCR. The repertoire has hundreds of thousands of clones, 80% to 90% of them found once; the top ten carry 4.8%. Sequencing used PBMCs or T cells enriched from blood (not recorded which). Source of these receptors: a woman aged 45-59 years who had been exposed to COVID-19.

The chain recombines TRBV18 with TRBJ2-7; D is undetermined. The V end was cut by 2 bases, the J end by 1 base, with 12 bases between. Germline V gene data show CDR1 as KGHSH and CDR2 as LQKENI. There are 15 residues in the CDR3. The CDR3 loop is CASSPFMADSYEQYF. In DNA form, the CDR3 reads TGTGCCAGCTCACCATTTATGGCGGATTCCTACGAGCAGTACTTC.

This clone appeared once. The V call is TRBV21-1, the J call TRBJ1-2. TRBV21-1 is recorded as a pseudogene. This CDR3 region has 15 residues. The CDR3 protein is CASSPQEGRNYGYTF. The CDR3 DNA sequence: TGTGCCAGCAGCCCCCAGGAGGGGCGGAACTATGGCTACACCTTC.

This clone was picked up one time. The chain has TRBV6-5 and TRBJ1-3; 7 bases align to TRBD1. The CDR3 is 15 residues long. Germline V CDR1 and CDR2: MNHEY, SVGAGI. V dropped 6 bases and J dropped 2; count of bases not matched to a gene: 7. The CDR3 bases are TGTGCCAGCAGCTCCCGGGGACAGCCTGGAAACACCATATATTTT. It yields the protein CASSSRGQPGNTIYF.

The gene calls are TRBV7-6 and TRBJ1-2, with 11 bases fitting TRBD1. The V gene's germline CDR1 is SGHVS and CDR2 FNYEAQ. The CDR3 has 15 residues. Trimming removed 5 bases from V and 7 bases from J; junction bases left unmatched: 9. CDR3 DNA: TGTGCCAGCAGCCCCTCAGGACAGGGGGCTTTTGGCTACACCTTC. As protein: CASSPSGQGAFGYTF.

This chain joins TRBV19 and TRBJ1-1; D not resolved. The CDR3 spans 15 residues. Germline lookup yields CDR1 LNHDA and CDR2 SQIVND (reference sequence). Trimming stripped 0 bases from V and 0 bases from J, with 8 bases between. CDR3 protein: CASSIDPSMNTEAFF. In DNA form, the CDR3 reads TGTGCCAGTAGTATAGACCCGAGCATGAACACTGAAGCTTTCTTT.

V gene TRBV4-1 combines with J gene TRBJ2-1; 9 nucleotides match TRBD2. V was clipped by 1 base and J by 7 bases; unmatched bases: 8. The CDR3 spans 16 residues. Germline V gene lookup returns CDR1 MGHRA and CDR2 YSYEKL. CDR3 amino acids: CASSQASGGTANEQFF. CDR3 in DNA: TGCGCCAGCAGCCAAGCGAGCGGGGGGACTGCTAATGAGCAGTTCTTC.

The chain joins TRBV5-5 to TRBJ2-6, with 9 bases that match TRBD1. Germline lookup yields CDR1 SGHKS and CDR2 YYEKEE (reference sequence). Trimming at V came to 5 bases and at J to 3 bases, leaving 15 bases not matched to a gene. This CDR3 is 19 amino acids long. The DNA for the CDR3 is TGTGCCAGCAGTTTCTACCCGGGACAGGGAGGCGTTGGGGCCAACGTCCTGACTTTC. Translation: CASSFYPGQGGVGANVLTF. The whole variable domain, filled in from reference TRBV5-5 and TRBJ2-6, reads DAGVTQSPTHLIKTRGQQVTLRCSPISGHKSVSWYQQVLGQGPQFIFQYYEKEERGRGNFPDRFSARQFPNYSSELNVNALLLGDSALYLCASSFYPGQGGVGANVLTFGAGSRLTVL.

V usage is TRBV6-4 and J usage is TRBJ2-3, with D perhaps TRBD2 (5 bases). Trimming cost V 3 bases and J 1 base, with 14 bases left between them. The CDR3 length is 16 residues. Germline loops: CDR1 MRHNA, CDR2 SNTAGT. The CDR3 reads CASSERGSLGTDTQYF. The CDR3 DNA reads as TGTGCCAGCAGTGAGCGAGGGAGTTTGGGCACAGATACGCAGTATTTT.

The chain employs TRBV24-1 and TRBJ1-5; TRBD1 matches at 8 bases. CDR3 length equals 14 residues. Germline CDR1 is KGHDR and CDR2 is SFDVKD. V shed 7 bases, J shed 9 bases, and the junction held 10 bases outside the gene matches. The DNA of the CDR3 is TGTGCCACCAGCCCCGGACAGGGCGGAGTGCCCCAGCATTTT. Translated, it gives CATSPGQGGVPQHF.

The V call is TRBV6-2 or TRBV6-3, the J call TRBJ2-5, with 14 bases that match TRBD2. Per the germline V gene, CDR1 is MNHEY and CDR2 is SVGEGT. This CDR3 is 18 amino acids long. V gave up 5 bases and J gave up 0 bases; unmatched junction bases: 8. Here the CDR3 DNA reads TGTGCCAGCAGTCGGGGGACTAGCGGGGGTCTCTACCAAGAGACCCAGTACTTC. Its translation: CASSRGTSGGLYQETQYF.

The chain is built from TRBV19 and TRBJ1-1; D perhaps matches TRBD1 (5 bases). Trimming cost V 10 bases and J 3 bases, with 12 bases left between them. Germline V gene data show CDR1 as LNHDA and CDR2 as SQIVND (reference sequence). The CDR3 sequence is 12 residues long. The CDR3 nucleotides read TGTGCCACCGATGGGGGGTACACTGAAGCTTTCTTT. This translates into CATDGGYTEAFF.

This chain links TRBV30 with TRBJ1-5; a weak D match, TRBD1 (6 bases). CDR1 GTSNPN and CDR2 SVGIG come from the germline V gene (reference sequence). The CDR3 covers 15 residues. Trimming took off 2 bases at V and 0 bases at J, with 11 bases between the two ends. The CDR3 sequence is CAWSSGTNSNQPQHF. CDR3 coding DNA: TGTGCCTGGAGTTCCGGGACAAATAGCAATCAGCCCCAGCATTTT.

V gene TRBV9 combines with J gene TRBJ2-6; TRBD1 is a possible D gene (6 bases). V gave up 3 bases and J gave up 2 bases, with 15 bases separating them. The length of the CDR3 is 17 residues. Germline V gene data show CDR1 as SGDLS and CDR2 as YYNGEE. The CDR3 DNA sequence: TGTGCCAGCAGCGCCCGGGACAACTTCCCTGGGGCCAACGTCCTGACTTTC. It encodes CASSARDNFPGANVLTF.

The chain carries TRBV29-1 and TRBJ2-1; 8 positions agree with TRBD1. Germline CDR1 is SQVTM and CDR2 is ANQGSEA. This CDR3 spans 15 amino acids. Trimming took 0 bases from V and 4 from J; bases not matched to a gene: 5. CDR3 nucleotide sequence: TGCAGCGTTGAAGATACAGGGGGATATTACAATGAGCAGTTCTTC. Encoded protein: CSVEDTGGYYNEQFF.

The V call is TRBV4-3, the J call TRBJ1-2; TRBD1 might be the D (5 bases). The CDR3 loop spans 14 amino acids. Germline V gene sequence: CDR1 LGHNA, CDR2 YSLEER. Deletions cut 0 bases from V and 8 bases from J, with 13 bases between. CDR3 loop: CASSQDREGLGYTF. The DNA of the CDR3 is TGCGCCAGCAGCCAAGATAGGGAGGGGCTCGGCTACACCTTC.

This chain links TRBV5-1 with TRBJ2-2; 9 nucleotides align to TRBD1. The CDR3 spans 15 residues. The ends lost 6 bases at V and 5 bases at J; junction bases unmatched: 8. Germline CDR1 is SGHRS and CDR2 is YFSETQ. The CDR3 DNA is TGCGCCAGCATCGCTGGACAGGGGTTTACCGGGGAGCTGTTTTTT. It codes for CASIAGQGFTGELFF.

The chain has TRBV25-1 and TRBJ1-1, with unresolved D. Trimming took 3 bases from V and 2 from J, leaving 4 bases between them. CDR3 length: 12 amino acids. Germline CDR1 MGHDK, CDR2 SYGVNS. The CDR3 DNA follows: TGTGCCAGCAGTGAGACAAACACTGAAGCTTTCTTT. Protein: CASSETNTEAFF.

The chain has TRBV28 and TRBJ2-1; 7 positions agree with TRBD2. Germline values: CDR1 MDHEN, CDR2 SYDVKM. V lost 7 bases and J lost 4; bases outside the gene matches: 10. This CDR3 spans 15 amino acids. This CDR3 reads CASTRSGGGYNEQFF. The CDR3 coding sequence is TGTGCCAGCACTAGGTCTGGCGGGGGTTACAATGAGCAGTTCTTC.